These 23 T cell receptor beta chains share one sample of origin, sequenced in a study of shared clonotypes between healthy human individuals. Terminally differentiated effector memory CD45RA+ cells were excluded by CCR7 positive selection of CD45RO-negative cells. TCRdb's copy holds only in-frame clones and misses some; the assay was immunoSEQ multiplex PCR. The sample has about 2 million clones, about 94% seen once. Sequencing was performed on naive CD8+ T cells sorted from blood. The receptors derive from a man younger than 35 in good health.

This sequence joins TRBV11-3 and TRBJ2-2; possible D gene TRBD1, 6 bases. The CDR3 contains 15 residues. Germline V gene lookup returns CDR1 SGHNT and CDR2 YENEEA. Trimming left V 4 bases short and J 5 bases short, with 14 bases between. Here the CDR3 reads CASSSYQTGTGELFF. The CDR3 DNA reads TGTGCCAGCAGCTCATACCAAACAGGGACCGGGGAGCTGTTTTTT.

J is TRBJ2-1 and V is TRBV11-2; 7 nucleotides line up with TRBD2. Germline loops: CDR1 SGHAT, CDR2 FQNNGV. Germline trimming cut 4 bases from V and 5 bases from J; bases unmatched to any gene: 11. The CDR3 length is 16 residues. This CDR3 is CASSSGAGRGDNEQFF. In DNA form, the CDR3 reads TGTGCCAGCAGCTCAGGAGCGGGGAGGGGTGACAATGAGCAGTTCTTC.

The chain employs TRBV5-6 and TRBJ2-2; TRBD1 matches 8 bases. The V gene's germline CDR1 is SGHDT and CDR2 YYEEEE. This CDR3 spans 15 amino acids. Trimming took 7 bases from V and 7 from J; bases not matched to a gene: 12. This CDR3 is CASQGQAALGGELFF. The CDR3 DNA reads TGTGCCAGCCAGGGACAGGCAGCATTGGGCGGGGAGCTGTTTTTT. The full variable domain, completed using reference TRBV5-6 and TRBJ2-2, is DAGVTQSPTHLIKTRGQQVTLRCSPKSGHDTVSWYQQALGQGPQFIFQYYEEEERQRGNFPDRFSGHQFPNYSSELNVNALLLGDSALYLCASQGQAALGGELFFGEGSRLTVL.

A note on this clone: Different DNA sequences within this sample yield the same CDR3. The CDR3 nucleotides read TGTGCCAGCAGTTACTTGGCGGGAGGTTACAATGAGCAGTTCTTC. Amino acid sequence: CASSYLAGGYNEQFF. This rearrangement joins TRBV6-5 to TRBJ2-1; 8 bases fit TRBD2. V was pared by 1 base and J by 4 bases, with 3 bases of the junction left unmatched. CDR1 MNHEY and CDR2 SVGAGI come from the germline V gene. The CDR3 is 15 residues long.

The CDR3 nucleotides are TGTGCCAGCAGCCTTACAGGGCCTGGTAATTCACCCCTCCACTTT. Protein: CASSLTGPGNSPLHF. The chain combines TRBV6-5 with TRBJ1-6, with D possibly matching TRBD1 (6 bases). CDR1 MNHEY and CDR2 SVGAGI come from the germline V gene. The V end was cut by 6 bases, the J end by 6 bases, with 15 bases between. The length of the CDR3 is 15 residues.

This clone was seen a few times. The sample contains more than one DNA sequence encoding this CDR3. The chain couples TRBV13 to TRBJ1-4, with TRBD1 identical over 8 bases. The V segment lost 4 bases and the J segment 6 bases; nucleotides outside the gene matches: 1. Germline V lookup: CDR1 PRHDT, CDR2 FYEKMQ (reference sequence). The CDR3 loop spans 13 amino acids. In nucleotides, the CDR3 is TGTGCCAGCAGCTCGGACAGGGATGAAAAACTGTTTTTT. This gives the protein CASSSDRDEKLFF.

J is TRBJ2-7 and V is TRBV7-9; 11 bases map to TRBD1. The germline gives CDR1 SEHNR, CDR2 FQNEAQ (reference sequence). This CDR3 has 14 amino acids. V gave up 1 base and J gave up 6 bases; unmatched junction bases: 2. CDR3 region: CASSLGDRGVEQYF. Written as DNA, the CDR3 is TGTGCCAGCAGCTTAGGGGACAGGGGGGTCGAGCAGTACTTC.

CDR3 protein: CASSLLVSGISGNTIYF. CDR3 sequence (DNA): TGTGCCAGCAGCTTACTCGTATCGGGGATCTCTGGAAACACCATATATTTT. This chain connects TRBV7-8 to TRBJ1-3; D is undetermined. Germline assignment: CDR1 SGHVS and CDR2 FQNEAQ. The CDR3 is made up of 17 amino acids. V was shortened by 2 bases and J by 0 bases, with 14 bases between the two germline ends.

The table lists this clone with a count of one. This rearrangement joins TRBV19 to TRBJ1-1; perhaps TRBD1 as D (5 bases). Germline lookup yields CDR1 LNHDA and CDR2 SQIVND (reference sequence). This CDR3 has 14 amino acids. The ends were cut back, 7 bases at V and 3 bases at J, with 15 bases in the middle. The CDR3, as DNA: TGTGCCAGTATTCAATTTTGGGGGGACACTGAAGCTTTCTTT. Amino acids: CASIQFWGDTEAFF. The full variable domain, with the rest looked up from reference TRBV19 and TRBJ1-1, is DGGITQSPKYLFRKEGQNVTLSCEQNLNHDAMYWYRQDPGQGLRLIYYSQIVNDFQKGDIAEGYSVSREKKESFPLTVTSAQKNPTAFYLCASIQFWGDTEAFFGQGTRLTVV.

The V call is TRBV2, the J call TRBJ1-1; TRBD1 agrees at 9 bases. J was trimmed by 3 bases and V by 2 bases; bases with no gene match: 7. The germline gives CDR1 SNHLY, CDR2 FYNNEI. This CDR3 region has 16 residues. CDR3 sequence: CASSETGGLGYTEAFF. The CDR3 DNA reads as TGTGCCAGCAGTGAAACAGGGGGCTTGGGGTACACTGAAGCTTTCTTT.

The V and J genes are TRBV19 and TRBJ2-7, with D perhaps TRBD2 (7 bases). CDR3 length equals 15 residues. Trimming left V 8 bases short and J 0 bases short, with 17 bases between. CDR1 is LNHDA and CDR2 is SQIVND in the germline V gene (reference sequence). This chain's CDR3 is CASPHKGGGSYEQYF. The DNA for the CDR3 is TGTGCCAGTCCCCATAAAGGGGGGGGCTCCTACGAGCAGTACTTC.

The V and J genes are TRBV7-9 and TRBJ2-7; tentative D call: TRBD1 (7 bases). The germline V gene has CDR1 SEHNR and CDR2 FQNEAQ (reference sequence). The V gene lost 1 base and the J gene lost 3 bases, with 16 bases spanning the gap. This CDR3 spans 16 amino acids. The CDR3 region has the DNA TGTGCCAGCAGCTTAGTAGCGGCAGGGGGGATCTACGAGCAGTACTTC. As protein: CASSLVAAGGIYEQYF.

The DNA of the CDR3 is TGTGCCAGCAGAGGGACAGGGGAATTGGAGCAGTACTTC. Translating it yields CASRGTGELEQYF. This chain connects TRBV6-1 to TRBJ2-7; 10 nucleotides match TRBD1. Trimming cost V 6 bases and J 7 bases; bases outside gene matches: 6. CDR3 size: 13 residues. Germline assignment: CDR1 MNHNS and CDR2 SASEGT.

The rearrangement uses TRBV4-1 and TRBJ2-7; 10 nucleotides match TRBD1. Germline CDR1 is MGHRA and CDR2 is YSYEKL. After removal of 5 bases from V and 3 bases from J, the junction contained 7 bases not matched to a gene. This CDR3 is built from 15 residues. The CDR3 nucleotides are TGCGCCAGCAGCGCACCCGGGACAGGGGACTACGAGCAGTACTTC. Translating it yields CASSAPGTGDYEQYF.

The J gene is TRBJ2-7, the V gene TRBV27; 7 bases fit TRBD2. CDR3 length equals 15 residues. V lost 0 bases to trimming and J lost 1 base; unmatched junction nucleotides: 3. Germline values: CDR1 MNHEY, CDR2 SMNVEV (reference sequence). Here the CDR3 DNA reads TGTGCCAGCAGTTTATCAGCGGGGATTTCCTACGAGCAGTACTTC. Protein product: CASSLSAGISYEQYF.

The chain recombines TRBV15 with TRBJ2-3; either TRBD1 or TRBD2 may supply D (7 bases each). CDR3 length: 16 amino acids. Germline V gives CDR1 LNHNV, CDR2 YYDKDF (reference sequence). Trimming left V 6 bases short and J 1 base short, with 17 bases between. The CDR3 spells CATRPQTGRGTDTQYF. CDR3 DNA: TGTGCCACCAGGCCTCAGACAGGGAGGGGCACAGATACGCAGTATTTT.

The chain recombines TRBV7-9 with TRBJ2-5; D uncertain. This CDR3 is 15 amino acids long. Trimming took off 4 bases at V and 1 base at J, with 13 bases between the two ends. Germline V gene data show CDR1 as SEHNR and CDR2 as FQNEAQ (reference sequence). The CDR3 sequence is CASSSTPGSQETQYF. The CDR3 DNA reads TGTGCCAGCAGCTCCACTCCGGGCAGCCAAGAGACCCAGTACTTC. Supplemented by reference TRBV7-9 and TRBJ2-5, the full variable domain reads DTGVSQNPRHKITKRGQNVTFRCDPISEHNRLYWYRQTLGQGPEFLTYFQNEAQLEKSRLLSDRFSAERPKGSFSTLEIQRTEQGDSAMYLCASSSTPGSQETQYFGPGTRLLVL.

A note on this clone: Other DNA sequences from this sample encode an identical CDR3 as well. CDR3: CASSEGGSYEQYF. CDR3 in DNA: TGTGCCAGCAGTGAAGGGGGATCCTACGAGCAGTACTTC. The chain couples TRBV2 to TRBJ2-7; D unresolved. In germline, CDR1 is SNHLY, CDR2 FYNNEI. The V and J ends lost 1 base and 1 base respectively, with 5 bases between them. This CDR3 has 13 amino acids. Full variable domain (remainder filled in from reference TRBV2 and TRBJ2-7): EPEVTQTPSHQVTQMGQEVILRCVPISNHLYFYWYRQILGQKVEFLVSFYNNEISEKSEIFDDQFSVERPDGSNFTLKIRSTKLEDSAMYFCASSEGGSYEQYFGPGTRLTVT.

This clone was observed once. V usage is TRBV6-6 and J usage is TRBJ2-7; tentatively, D is TRBD1 or TRBD2 (5 bases each). Trimming left V 7 bases short and J 0 bases short, with 13 bases between. The CDR3 spans 14 residues. The germline CDR1 and CDR2 sequences are MNHNY and SVGAGI (reference sequence). The chain's CDR3 is CASTPGRGSYEQYF. CDR3 coding DNA: TGTGCCAGCACCCCGGGGCGAGGCTCCTACGAGCAGTACTTC.

This sequence joins TRBV4-3 and TRBJ2-7, with D perhaps matching TRBD2 (6 bases). Germline CDR1 is LGHNA and CDR2 is YSLEER. The CDR3 contains 15 residues. V lost 0 bases and J 4 bases, leaving 13 bases between the germline ends. The CDR3 sequence: CASSQDRYGGYEQYF. CDR3 bases: TGCGCCAGCAGCCAAGATCGCTACGGAGGGTACGAGCAGTACTTC.

The V gene is TRBV19, the J gene TRBJ1-1; D gene unclear. Germline V gives CDR1 LNHDA, CDR2 SQIVND (reference sequence). Trimming shortened V by 6 bases and J by 2 bases, and 13 bases separated the two germline ends. The CDR3 covers 14 residues. This CDR3 reads CASRVGLPNTEAFF. The DNA of the CDR3 is TGTGCCAGTAGAGTGGGCCTACCAAACACTGAAGCTTTCTTT.

V gene TRBV10-1 combines with J gene TRBJ2-3; D call uncertain. Germline CDR1 WNHNN, CDR2 SYGVQD (reference sequence). The CDR3 loop spans 14 amino acids. The V gene lost 3 bases and the J gene lost 2 bases, with 9 bases spanning the gap. This chain's CDR3 is CASSDIINTDTQYF. As DNA, the CDR3 is TGCGCCAGCAGTGACATAATTAACACAGATACGCAGTATTTT.

As concerns this clone: The same CDR3 is also encoded by other DNA sequences in this sample. This chain links TRBV7-9 with TRBJ2-5, with TRBD1 matching 9 bases. Unmatched junction bases numbered 1, after V lost 5 bases and J lost 3 bases. Germline-derived CDR1 and CDR2 are SEHNR and FQNEAQ (reference sequence). The CDR3 has 13 amino acids. CDR3 in amino acids: CASSRTGEETQYF. The CDR3, as DNA: TGTGCCAGCAGCCGGACAGGGGAAGAGACCCAGTACTTC.